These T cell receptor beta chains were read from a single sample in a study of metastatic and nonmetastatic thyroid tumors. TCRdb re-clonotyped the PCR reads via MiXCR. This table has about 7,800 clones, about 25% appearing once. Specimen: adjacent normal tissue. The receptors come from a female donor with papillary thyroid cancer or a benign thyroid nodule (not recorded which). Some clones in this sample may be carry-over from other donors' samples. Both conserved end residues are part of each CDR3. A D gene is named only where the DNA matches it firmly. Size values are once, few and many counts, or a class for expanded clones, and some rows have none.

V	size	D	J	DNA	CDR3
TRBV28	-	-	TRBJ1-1	TGTGCCAGCAGTTATAGGGGAACCGGGGGCACTGAAGCTTTCTTT	CASSYRGTGGTEAFF
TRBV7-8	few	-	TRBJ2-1	TGTGCCAGCAGCTTAAACCCAGACGCTGAGCAGTTCTTC	CASSLNPDAEQFF
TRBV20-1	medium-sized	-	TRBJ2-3	TGCAGTGCTAGATCCACAGATACGCAGTATTTT	CSARSTDTQYF
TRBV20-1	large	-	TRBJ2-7	TGCAGTGCTAGGTGGGACCCAGCCTACGAGCAGTACTTC	CSARWDPAYEQYF
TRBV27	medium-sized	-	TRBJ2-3	TGTGCCAGCAGTTTGGCTAGCCTCACAGATACGCAGTATTTT	CASSLASLTDTQYF
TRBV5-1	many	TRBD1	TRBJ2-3	TGCGCCAGCAGCTTATGGACAGGGGCGACAGATACGCAATATTTT	CASSLWTGATDTQYF
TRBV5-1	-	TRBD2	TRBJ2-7	TGCGCCAGCAGCTTGGGGCTAGCGGGAATCGACGAGCAGTACTTC	CASSLGLAGIDEQYF
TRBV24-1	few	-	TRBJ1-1	TGTGCCACCAGTGATTCAAGGACAGTCACTGAAGCTTTCTTT	CATSDSRTVTEAFF
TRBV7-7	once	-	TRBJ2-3	TGTGCTAGCAGCTTAGCACCAACAGGGTTGGGGACAGATACGCAGTATTTT	CASSLAPTGLGTDTQYF
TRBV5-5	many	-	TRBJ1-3	TGTGCCAGCAGCTTTCAGGGAGACACCATATATTTT	CASSFQGDTIYF
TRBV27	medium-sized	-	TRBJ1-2	TGTGCCAGCAGTTTGCAGGGGCGGCATGGCTACACCTTC	CASSLQGRHGYTF
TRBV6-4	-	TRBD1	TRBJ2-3	TGTGCCAGCAGTCACGGGACAGGGTGCGATACTCAGTATTTT	CASSHGTGCDTQYF
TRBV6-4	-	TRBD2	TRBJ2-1	TGTGCCAGCAGTCACTCGACTAGCGGGAGAAAGGAGCAGTTCTTC	CASSHSTSGRKEQFF
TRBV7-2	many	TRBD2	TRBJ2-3	TGTGCCAGCAGCTATTCCGGGACTAGCGGGGGCCCGGAAAATACGCAGTATTTT	CASSYSGTSGGPENTQYF
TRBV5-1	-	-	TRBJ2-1	TGCGCCAGCACCCTCGTCGATGAGCAGTTCTTC	CASTLVDEQFF
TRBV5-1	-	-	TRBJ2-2	TGCGCCAGCAGCCCCTCCGGACAGCGCAACACCGGGGAGCTGTTTTTT	CASSPSGQRNTGELFF
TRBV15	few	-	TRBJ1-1	TGTGCCACCGCAGGCCAGTCGAACACTGAAGCTTTCTTT	CATAGQSNTEAFF
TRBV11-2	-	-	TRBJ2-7	TGTGCCAGCAGCTCATCGTGGGGTAACCCGGACGGGGACGAGCAGTACTTC	CASSSSWGNPDGDEQYF
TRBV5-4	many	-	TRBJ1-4	TGTGCCAGCAGCTTAGAGACTGGGGATGAAAAACTGTTTTTT	CASSLETGDEKLFF
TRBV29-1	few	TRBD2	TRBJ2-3	TGCAGCGTTGCGGGAGGGCAGTCTGAGCGGTGGGATACGCAGTATTTT	CSVAGGQSERWDTQYF
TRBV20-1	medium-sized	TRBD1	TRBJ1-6	TGCAGTGCTGGACGCGGACAGGGGAGGAATTCACCCCTCCACTTT	CSAGRGQGRNSPLHF
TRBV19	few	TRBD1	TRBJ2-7	TGTGCCAGTGGACCGGGACAGGGGTTCCACGAGCAGTACTTC	CASGPGQGFHEQYF
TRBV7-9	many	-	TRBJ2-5	TGTGCCAGCCCTCCTTCGGGGTCTAGCTTCCAAGAGACCCAGTACTTC	CASPPSGSSFQETQYF
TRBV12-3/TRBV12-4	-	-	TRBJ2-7	TGTGCCAGCAGCCTCACGGCGGAGCAGTACTTC	CASSLTAEQYF
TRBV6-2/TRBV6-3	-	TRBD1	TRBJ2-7	TGTGCCAGCAGTTACTCTCCGGGACAGGGGGGCTACGAGCAGTACTTC	CASSYSPGQGGYEQYF
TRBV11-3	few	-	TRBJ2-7	TGTGCCAGCAGCTTATACAGCCGGGACGAGCAGTACTTC	CASSLYSRDEQYF
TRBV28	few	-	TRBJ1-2	TGTGCCAGCCGAAGACAGAACCTTTATGGCTACACCTTC	CASRRQNLYGYTF
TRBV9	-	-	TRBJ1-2	TGTGCCAGCAGCCCACTGGTACACTCTTCTAACTACGGCTACACCTTC	CASSPLVHSSNYGYTF
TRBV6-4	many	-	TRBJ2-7	TGTGCCAGCAGTGACTCCTACGAGCAGTACTTC	CASSDSYEQYF
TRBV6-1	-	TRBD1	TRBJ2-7	TGTGCCAGCAGTGAAGGTGACCGGGACAGGGGAATCAACGAGCAGTACTTC	CASSEGDRDRGINEQYF
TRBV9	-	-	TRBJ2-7	TGTGCCAGCAGCGTAGCCGCGGGACTTACGGGGGAGCAGTACTTC	CASSVAAGLTGEQYF
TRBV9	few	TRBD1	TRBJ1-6	TGTGCCAGCAGCTCATCCGGGACAGGCCCCTTCTCACCCCTCCACTTT	CASSSSGTGPFSPLHF
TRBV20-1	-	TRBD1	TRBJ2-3	TGCAGTGTGGTTAGGCAGGGGGGCACAGATACGCAGTATTTT	CSVVRQGGTDTQYF
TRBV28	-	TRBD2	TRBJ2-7	TGTGCCAGCAGTTCCACCCCGGGGACTATCCCCGACGAGCGGTACTTC	CASSSTPGTIPDERYF
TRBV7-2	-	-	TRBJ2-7	TGTGCCAGCAGCTTCAAATACTTGAGCTCCTACGAGCAGTACTTC	CASSFKYLSSYEQYF
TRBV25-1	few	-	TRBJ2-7	TGTGCCAGCACCAGGGGGGGAGGGTCCCGGGAGCAGTACTTC	CASTRGGGSREQYF
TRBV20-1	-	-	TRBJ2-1	TGCAGTGCTAGTTCTGAGAGCCCCGCCTACAATGAGCAGTTCTTC	CSASSESPAYNEQFF
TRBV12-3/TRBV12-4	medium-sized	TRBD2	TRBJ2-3	TGTGCCAGCAGTCGACTAGCGGGAGGATCAGATACGCAGTATTTT	CASSRLAGGSDTQYF
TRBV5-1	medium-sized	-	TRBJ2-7	TGCGCCAGCAGCTTGGGCAGGGGAGGGACCTACGAGCAGTACTTC	CASSLGRGGTYEQYF
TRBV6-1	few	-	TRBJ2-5	TGTGCCAGCAGTAAGACTGCCTCGGAGACCCAGTACTTC	CASSKTASETQYF
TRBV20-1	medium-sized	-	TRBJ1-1	TGCAGTGCTAGAGGCGGCCGGGCCAACACTGAAGCTTTCTTT	CSARGGRANTEAFF
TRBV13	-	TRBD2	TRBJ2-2	TGTGCCAGCAGCCCCGGGACTAGCGGAGATTGGGGTAACACCGGGGAGCTGTTTTTT	CASSPGTSGDWGNTGELFF
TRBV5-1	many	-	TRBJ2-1	TGCGCCAGCAGCGGCGGGACGGTTTACAATGAGCAGTTCTTC	CASSGGTVYNEQFF
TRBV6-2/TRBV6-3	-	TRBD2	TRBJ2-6	TGTGCCAGCGGGGGGGACCTTTCCCTCTCCTTGGCCAACGTCCTGACTTTC	CASGGDLSLSLANVLTF
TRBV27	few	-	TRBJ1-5	TGTGCCAGCGCTCAGGTGTTAAATCAGCCCCAGCATTTT	CASAQVLNQPQHF
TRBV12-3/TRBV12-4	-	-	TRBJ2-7	TGTGCCAGCAAAAAGGAGGGGGCAGGCTCCTACGAGCAGTACTTC	CASKKEGAGSYEQYF
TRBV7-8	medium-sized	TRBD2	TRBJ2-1	TGTGCCAGCAGCTTAGAACTAGCGGGCCCCTACAATGAGCAGTTCTTC	CASSLELAGPYNEQFF
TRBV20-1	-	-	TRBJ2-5	TGCAGTGCTTGGGACAACCAGCGGGAGACCCAGTACTTC	CSAWDNQRETQYF
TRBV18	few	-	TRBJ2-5	TGTGCCAGCTCACCACAGCAGGGATCGGAGACCCAGTACTTC	CASSPQQGSETQYF
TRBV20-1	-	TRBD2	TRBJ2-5	TGCAGTGCTAGAGATTGGGGAACTAGCGGGGGCCGCGAGACCCAGTACTTC	CSARDWGTSGGRETQYF
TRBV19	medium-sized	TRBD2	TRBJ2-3	TGTGCCAGTAGTATCCTAGCGGGAGGCGGCGATACGCAGTATTTT	CASSILAGGGDTQYF
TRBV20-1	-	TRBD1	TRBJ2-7	TGCAGTGCTAGGTCCGCGACAGGGTTCGAGCAGTACTTC	CSARSATGFEQYF
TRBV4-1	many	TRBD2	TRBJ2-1	TGCGCCAGCAGCCAAGAAGGAGCGGGAGGGTACAATGAGCAGTTCTTC	CASSQEGAGGYNEQFF
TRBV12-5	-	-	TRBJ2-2	TGTGCTAGTGGTTTGGCATGGGACGGAGCGAACACCGGGGAGCTGTTTTTT	CASGLAWDGANTGELFF
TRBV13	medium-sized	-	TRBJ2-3	TGTGCCAGCAGCGAAGGGGTAGGCACAGATACGCAGTATTTT	CASSEGVGTDTQYF